The clone carrying this T cell receptor (beta chain) was seen at least ten times. Its antigen is unidentified. Library preparation for TCR beta used quantitative 5'-RACE with molecular barcodes. From the 5' RACE reads, TCRdb called clonotypes with MiXCR, one entry per CDR3 protein. The profile shows around 120,000 distinct CDR3 sequences, about 24% of them singletons. This CDR3 is 14 amino acids long. V was pared by 4 bases and J by 3 bases, with 12 bases between. CDR1 and CDR2 from the germline V gene are SGHTA and FQGNSA. This specimen belongs to a study of CD8 T cells in ankylosing spondylitis. Study results and limitations: There was a TCR beta motif, made of roughly eight highly homologous variants, that appeared characteristic of ankylosing spondylitis blood. Significantly higher representation of disease-linked clones was reported for matched ankylosing spondylitis synovial fluid. Disease-linked clones proved CD8+ and comparatively uncommon in peripheral blood.

V gene TRBV7-2 combines with J gene TRBJ1-1; D might be TRBD1 (6 bases). This TCR derives from a male donor with ankylosing spondylitis. Sequencing was performed on synovial fluid, either unsorted or a sorted T cell fraction (not recorded which). The CDR3 DNA reads TGTGCCAGCAGCTCATACGGGGGGCACACTGAAGCTTTCTTT. Protein product: CASSSYGGHTEAFF.